This TCR beta chain derives from a study of T cells in Graves' hyperthyroidism and ophthalmopathy. CDR3 size: 15 residues. Trimming took 3 bases from V and 7 from J, leaving 21 bases between them. Germline V gene sequence: CDR1 DFQATT, CDR2 SNEGSKA (reference sequence). Exclusion of a patient resulted from uncontrolled infection, other autoimmune disease, pregnancy or lactation. Researchers took RNA transcripts and amplified the TCR beta CDR3 regions from them. The TCR CDR3 was amplified in a first-round RT-PCR using the HTBI primer set. TCRdb recomputed calls from the multiplex PCR reads with MiXCR, one row per CDR3 protein. The table shows some 500,000 distinct CDR3 sequences, with roughly a quarter occurring only once. This clonotype occurred many times.

This chain joins TRBV20-1 and TRBJ1-1; unclear D gene. This receptor was taken from a woman aged 25 to 39 with Graves' ophthalmopathy. Sequenced input: blood. The CDR3 DNA reads as TGCAGTGCTAGTTTTGTGAGGCAGGCATCTGGTGAAGCTTTCTTT. This sequence encodes CSASFVRQASGEAFF.